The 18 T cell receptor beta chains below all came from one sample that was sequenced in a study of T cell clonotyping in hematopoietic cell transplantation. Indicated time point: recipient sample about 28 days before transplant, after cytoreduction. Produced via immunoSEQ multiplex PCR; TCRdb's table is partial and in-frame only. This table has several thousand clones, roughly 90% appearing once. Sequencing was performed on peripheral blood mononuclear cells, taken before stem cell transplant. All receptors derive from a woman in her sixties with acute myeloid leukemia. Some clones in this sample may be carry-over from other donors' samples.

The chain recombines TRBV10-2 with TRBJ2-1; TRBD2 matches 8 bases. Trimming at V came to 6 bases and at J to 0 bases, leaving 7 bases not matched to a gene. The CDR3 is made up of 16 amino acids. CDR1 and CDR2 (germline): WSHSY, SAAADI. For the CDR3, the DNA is TGCGCCAGCAGGGACGCCGGGACTAGCTCCTACAATGAGCAGTTCTTC. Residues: CASRDAGTSSYNEQFF.

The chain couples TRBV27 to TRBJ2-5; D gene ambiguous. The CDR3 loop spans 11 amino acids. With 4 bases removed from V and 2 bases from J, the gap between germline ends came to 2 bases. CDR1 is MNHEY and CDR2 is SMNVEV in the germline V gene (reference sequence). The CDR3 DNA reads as TGTGCCAGCAGTTCTCAAGAGACCCAGTACTTC. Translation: CASSSQETQYF.

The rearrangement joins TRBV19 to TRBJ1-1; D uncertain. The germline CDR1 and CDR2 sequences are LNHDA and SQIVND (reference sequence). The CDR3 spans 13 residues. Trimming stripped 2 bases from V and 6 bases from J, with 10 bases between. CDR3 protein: CASSITTDAEAFF. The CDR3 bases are TGTGCCAGTAGTATAACAACTGATGCTGAAGCTTTCTTT.

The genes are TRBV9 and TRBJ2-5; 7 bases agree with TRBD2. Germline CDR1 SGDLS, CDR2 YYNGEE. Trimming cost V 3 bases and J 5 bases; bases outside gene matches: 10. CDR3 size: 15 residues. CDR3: CASSGSLADWETQYF. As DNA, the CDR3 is TGTGCCAGCAGCGGGAGTCTAGCGGACTGGGAGACCCAGTACTTC.

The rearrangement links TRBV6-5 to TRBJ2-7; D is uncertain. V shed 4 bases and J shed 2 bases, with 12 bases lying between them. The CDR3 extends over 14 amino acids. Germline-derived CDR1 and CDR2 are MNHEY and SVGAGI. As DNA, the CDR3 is TGTGCCAGCAGTTCGGCGATTGGGGCCTACGAGCAGTACGTC. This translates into CASSSAIGAYEQYV.

CDR3 in DNA: TGTGCCAGCAGTTATTCGACTAGTCGTACCGGGGAGCTGTTTTTT. Residues: CASSYSTSRTGELFF. The chain carries TRBV6-5 and TRBJ2-2, with D possibly being TRBD2 (6 bases). V was clipped by 3 bases and J by 5 bases, with 13 bases between them. The CDR3 extends over 15 amino acids. CDR1 is MNHEY and CDR2 is SVGAGI in the germline V gene.

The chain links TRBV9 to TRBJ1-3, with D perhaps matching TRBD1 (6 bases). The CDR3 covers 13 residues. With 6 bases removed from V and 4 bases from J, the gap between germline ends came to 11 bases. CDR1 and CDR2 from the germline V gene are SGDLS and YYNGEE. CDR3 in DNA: TGTGCCAGCACGGGGGCGACCGGAAACACCATATATTTT. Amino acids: CASTGATGNTIYF.

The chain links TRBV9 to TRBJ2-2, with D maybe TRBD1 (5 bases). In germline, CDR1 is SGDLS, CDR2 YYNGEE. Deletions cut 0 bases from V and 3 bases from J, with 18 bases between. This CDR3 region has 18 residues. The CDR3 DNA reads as TGTGCCAGCAGCGTAGGGTTCTCAGGGTTGGTATACACCGGGGAGCTGTTTTTT. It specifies CASSVGFSGLVYTGELFF.

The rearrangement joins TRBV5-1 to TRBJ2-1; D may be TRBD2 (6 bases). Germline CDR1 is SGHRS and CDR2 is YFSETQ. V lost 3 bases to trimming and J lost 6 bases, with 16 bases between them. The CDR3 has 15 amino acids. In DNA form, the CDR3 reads TGCGCCAGCAGCTGGAGCCGCGGTAGCGGCAATGAGCAGTTCTTC. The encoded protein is CASSWSRGSGNEQFF.

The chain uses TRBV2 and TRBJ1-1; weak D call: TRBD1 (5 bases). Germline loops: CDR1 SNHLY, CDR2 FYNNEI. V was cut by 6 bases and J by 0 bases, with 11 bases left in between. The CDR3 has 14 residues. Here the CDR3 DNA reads TGTGCCAGCAGCGTGACAGACTTGAACACTGAAGCTTTCTTT. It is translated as CASSVTDLNTEAFF. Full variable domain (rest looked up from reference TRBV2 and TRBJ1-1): EPEVTQTPSHQVTQMGQEVILRCVPISNHLYFYWYRQILGQKVEFLVSFYNNEISEKSEIFDDQFSVERPDGSNFTLKIRSTKLEDSAMYFCASSVTDLNTEAFFGQGTRLTVV.

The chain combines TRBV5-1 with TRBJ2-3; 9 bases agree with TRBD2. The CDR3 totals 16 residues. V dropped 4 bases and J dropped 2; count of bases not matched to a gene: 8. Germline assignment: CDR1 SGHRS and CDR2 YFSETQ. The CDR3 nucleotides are TGCGCCAGCAGCCCCCTTCCTAGCGGGACCACAGATACGCAGTATTTT. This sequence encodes CASSPLPSGTTDTQYF.

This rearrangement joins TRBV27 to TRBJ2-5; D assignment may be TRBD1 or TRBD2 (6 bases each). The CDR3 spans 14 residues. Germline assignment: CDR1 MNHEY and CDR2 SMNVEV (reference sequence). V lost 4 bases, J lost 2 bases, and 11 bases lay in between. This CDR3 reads CASSSLGGQETQYF. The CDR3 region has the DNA TGTGCCAGCAGTTCTTTAGGGGGGCAAGAGACCCAGTACTTC.

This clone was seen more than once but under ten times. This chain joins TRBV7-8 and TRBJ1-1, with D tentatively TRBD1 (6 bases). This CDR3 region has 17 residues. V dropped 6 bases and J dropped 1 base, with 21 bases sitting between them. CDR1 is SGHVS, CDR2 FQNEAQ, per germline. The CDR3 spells CASSGYRVGQTNTEAFF. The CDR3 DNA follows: TGTGCCAGCAGTGGTTATAGAGTAGGACAGACGAACACTGAAGCTTTCTTT.

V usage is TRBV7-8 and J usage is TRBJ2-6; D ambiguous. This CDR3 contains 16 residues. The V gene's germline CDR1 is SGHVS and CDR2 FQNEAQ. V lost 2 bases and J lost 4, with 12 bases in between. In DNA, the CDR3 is TGTGCCAGCAGCTTACGCTCGGTCGTGGGGGCCAACGTCCTGACTTTC. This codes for CASSLRSVVGANVLTF.

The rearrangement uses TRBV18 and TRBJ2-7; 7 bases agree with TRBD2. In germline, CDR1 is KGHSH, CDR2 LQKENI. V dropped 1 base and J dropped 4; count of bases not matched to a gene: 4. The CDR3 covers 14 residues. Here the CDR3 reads CASSPREGRYEQYF. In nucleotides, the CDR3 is TGTGCCAGCTCACCACGGGAGGGACGTTACGAGCAGTACTTC.

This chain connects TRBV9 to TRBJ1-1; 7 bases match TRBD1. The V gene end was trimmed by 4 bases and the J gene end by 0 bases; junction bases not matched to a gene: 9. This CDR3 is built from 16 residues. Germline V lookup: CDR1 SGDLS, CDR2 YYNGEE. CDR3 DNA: TGTGCCAGCAGCACCTCAAGACAGGGCGTGAACACTGAAGCTTTCTTT. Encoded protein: CASSTSRQGVNTEAFF. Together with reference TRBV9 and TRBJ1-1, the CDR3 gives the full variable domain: DSGVTQTPKHLITATGQRVTLRCSPRSGDLSVYWYQQSLDQGLQFLIQYYNGEERAKGNILERFSAQQFPDLHSELNLSSLELGDSALYFCASSTSRQGVNTEAFFGQGTRLTVV.

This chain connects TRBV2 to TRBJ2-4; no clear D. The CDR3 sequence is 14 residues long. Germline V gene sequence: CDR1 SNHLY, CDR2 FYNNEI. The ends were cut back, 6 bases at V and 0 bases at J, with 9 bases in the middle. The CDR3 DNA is TGTGCCAGCAGGAGAAACTTAGCCAAAAACATTCAGTACTTC. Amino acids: CASRRNLAKNIQYF.

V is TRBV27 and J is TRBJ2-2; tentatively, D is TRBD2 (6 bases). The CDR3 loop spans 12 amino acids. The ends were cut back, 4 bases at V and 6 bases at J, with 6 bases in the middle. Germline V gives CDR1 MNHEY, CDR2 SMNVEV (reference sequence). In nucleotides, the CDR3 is TGTGCCAGCAGTTGGAGGGCCGGGGAGCTGTTTTTT. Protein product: CASSWRAGELFF.